The clone carrying this T cell receptor (beta chain) has only a few counts. Its target is unknown. The data were obtained in a study of beta chain features in type 1 diabetes. Study results and limitations: Here, the possible influence of HLA type (on TCRB rearrangement) remained unresolved. A moderate, significant TCRB CDR3 shortening appeared in type 1 diabetes across four CD4+ subsets.

V trimming: 7 bases; J trimming: 0 bases; junction bases outside the gene matches: 7. This CDR3 comprises 17 residues. Germline assignment: CDR1 MDHEN and CDR2 SYDVKM. The sequenced template was cDNA made from the entire isolated RNA. Clones were read by immunoSEQ multiplex PCR, and TCRdb kept only the in-frame ones, dropping some. The table records 200,000 to 300,000 clones, approximately 10% of them present only once. Specimen: naive CD4+ T cells from blood. This clonotype originated in a man aged 25 to 45 with type 1 diabetes. The chain uses TRBV28 and TRBJ2-1, with 12 bases matching TRBD2. The CDR3 loop reads CASTGLAGSRSYNEQFF. DNA for the CDR3: TGTGCCAGCACAGGACTAGCGGGGTCCCGCTCCTACAATGAGCAGTTCTTC.